A single sample is the source of the 22 T cell receptor beta chains below, sequenced in a study of post-analysis software for immune sequencing data. Study outcomes and limitations: About 5 TRBV segments were significantly more frequent in patients than in controls. TRBV5-6, TRBV5-1 and TRBV20-1 were among these segments.

For these TCRs, the target antigens are not known. Unique molecular identifiers were carried by the TCR beta cDNA libraries. TCRdb analysed the PCR reads with MiXCR anew, one entry per CDR3 protein. The table includes 450,000 to 700,000 distinct CDR3 sequences, 44% detected once. The sequenced sample consisted of blood. The source of these receptors is a girl aged 5-17 years with multiple sclerosis.

This clonotype has more than one count but fewer than ten. The chain uses TRBV9 and TRBJ2-7, with TRBD2 matching over 8 bases. Looked up from germline, CDR1 is SGDLS and CDR2 is YYNGEE. The CDR3 spans 15 residues. J gave up 2 bases and V 4 bases, and 8 bases lay outside the gene matches. In DNA form, the CDR3 reads TGTGCCAGCAGCCGGGGGGGACTAGGCCCCTACGAGCAGTACTTC. Its protein is CASSRGGLGPYEQYF.

This clonotype appeared a few times. V is TRBV5-1 and J is TRBJ1-1; D is unclear. This CDR3 contains 15 residues. V was pared by 6 bases and J by 0 bases, with 15 bases between. In germline, CDR1 is SGHRS, CDR2 YFSETQ. CDR3 bases: TGCGCCAGCACTCCGGGCGGCAACATGAACACTGAAGCTTTCTTT. It is translated as CASTPGGNMNTEAFF. The full variable domain, completed using reference TRBV5-1 and TRBJ1-1, is KAGVTQTPRYLIKTRGQQVTLSCSPISGHRSVSWYQQTPGQGLQFLFEYFSETQRNKGNFPGRFSGRQFSNSRSEMNVSTLELGDSALYLCASTPGGNMNTEAFFGQGTRLTVV.

The chain recombines TRBV6-4 with TRBJ2-3; D gene uncertain. This CDR3 has 13 residues. V lost 3 bases, J lost 2 bases, and 6 bases lay in between. Germline V gene lookup returns CDR1 MRHNA and CDR2 SNTAGT. In DNA, the CDR3 is TGTGCCAGCAGTGAAACTTACACAGATACGCAGTATTTT. It translates to CASSETYTDTQYF.

A single count supports this clonotype. The chain is built from TRBV20-1 and TRBJ1-6; D may be TRBD1 (5 bases). The CDR3 runs 16 residues. Trimming cost V 5 bases and J 5 bases, with 19 bases left between them. The V gene's germline CDR1 is DFQATT and CDR2 SNEGSKA (reference sequence). The CDR3 region has the DNA TGCAGTGCTCTGACGAGGCTCCAGGGTAATAATTCACCCCTCCACTTT. Protein: CSALTRLQGNNSPLHF.

V usage is TRBV7-9 and J usage is TRBJ1-1; TRBD1 is a possible D gene (5 bases). Germline CDR1 reads SEHNR; CDR2 reads FQNEAQ (reference sequence). CDR3 length: 18 amino acids. V was cut by 2 bases and J by 1 base, with 20 bases left in between. CDR3 region: CASSLYAGETEKNTEAFF. In DNA form, the CDR3 reads TGTGCCAGCAGCTTATATGCGGGCGAGACAGAGAAGAACACTGAAGCTTTCTTT.

This rearrangement joins TRBV20-1 to TRBJ1-1; no definite D call. This CDR3 is built from 13 residues. Per the germline V gene, CDR1 is DFQATT and CDR2 is SNEGSKA (reference sequence). Between the trimmed V and J ends, which lost 0 bases and 2 bases, there was a span of 7 bases. Here the CDR3 DNA reads TGCAGTGCTAGAGAAGTGTCTAACACTGAAGCTTTCTTT. Its protein is CSAREVSNTEAFF.

This chain uses TRBV20-1 with TRBJ2-1; D gene uncertain. This CDR3 comprises 16 residues. V was clipped by 3 bases and J by 0 bases, with 15 bases between them. Looked up from germline, CDR1 is DFQATT and CDR2 is SNEGSKA (reference sequence). The DNA of the CDR3 is TGCAGTGCTAGGCACGCCGCGGTAAGCTCCTACAATGAGCAGTTCTTC. It is translated as CSARHAAVSSYNEQFF.

The V and J genes are TRBV7-9 and TRBJ2-1; 9 bases agree with TRBD2. The end of the DNA is better explained by TRBJ2-7, so the J call may be wrong. CDR3 length equals 16 residues. CDR1 is SEHNR, CDR2 FQNEAQ, per germline (reference sequence). The CDR3 spells CASRPSGASSYNEQYF. The CDR3 coding sequence is TGTGCCAGCAGACCTAGCGGGGCGAGCTCCTACAATGAGCAGTACTTC.

The CDR3 loop is CSVDLQGPYGYTF. DNA of the CDR3: TGCAGCGTTGATCTTCAGGGACCCTATGGCTACACCTTC. The chain couples TRBV29-1 to TRBJ1-2; a weak D match, TRBD1 (5 bases). CDR1 and CDR2 (germline): SQVTM, ANQGSEA. CDR3 length: 13 amino acids. V was clipped by 3 bases and J by 4 bases, with 12 bases between them.

The chain links TRBV3-1 to TRBJ2-3, with D maybe TRBD1 (5 bases). Trimming cost V 0 bases and J 14 bases, with 15 bases left between them. The CDR3 runs to 13 residues. Germline V gene data show CDR1 as LGHDT and CDR2 as YNNKEL (reference sequence). The CDR3 sequence: CASSQEGRGAVYF. DNA for the CDR3: TGTGCCAGCAGCCAAGAAGGACGTGGGGCTGTGTATTTT.

This clonotype was observed a few times. V gene TRBV6-5 combines with J gene TRBJ2-1, with 14 bases identical to TRBD2. Germline CDR1 MNHEY, CDR2 SVGAGI. V shed 6 bases and J 6 bases; nucleotides not matched to a gene: 4. The CDR3 runs to 15 residues. The CDR3: CASRYGTSGGNEQFF. The CDR3 bases are TGTGCCAGCAGATACGGGACTAGCGGGGGCAATGAGCAGTTCTTC.

This clonotype was detected a few times. The chain recombines TRBV6-5 with TRBJ2-7, with 7 bases identical to TRBD2. The CDR3 spans 14 residues. With 5 bases clipped from V and 1 base from J, the junction kept 5 bases outside the gene matches. Germline CDR1 and CDR2: MNHEY and SVGAGI. CDR3 residues: CASSGLVSSYEQYF. CDR3 in DNA: TGTGCCAGCAGTGGACTAGTCAGTTCCTACGAGCAGTACTTC.

This clonotype was detected only a few times. V gene TRBV7-9 combines with J gene TRBJ1-5; TRBD1 matches at 7 bases. Per the germline V gene, CDR1 is SEHNR and CDR2 is FQNEAQ (reference sequence). J gave up 1 base and V 5 bases, and 2 bases lay outside the gene matches. CDR3 size: 14 residues. CDR3 in amino acids: CASSRGQSNQPQHF. The CDR3 DNA reads as TGTGCCAGCAGCCGGGGACAGAGCAATCAGCCCCAGCATTTT.

The chain employs TRBV25-1 and TRBJ1-6; the match to TRBD1 covers 9 bases. J gave up 10 bases and V 5 bases, and 12 bases lay outside the gene matches. The germline V gene has CDR1 MGHDK and CDR2 SYGVNS. The CDR3 runs to 16 residues. The CDR3 loop is CASSPPTGTGLSPLHF. The CDR3 DNA reads as TGTGCCAGCAGTCCACCGACCGGGACAGGGTTATCACCCCTCCACTTT.

This sequence joins TRBV12-3 or TRBV12-4 and TRBJ2-7; 7 bases agree with TRBD1. The CDR3 totals 15 residues. Trimming cost V 3 bases and J 3 bases; bases outside gene matches: 8. The CDR3 here is CASSFRGRLNYEQYF. In DNA, the CDR3 is TGTGCCAGCAGTTTTAGGGGGCGCCTGAACTACGAGCAGTACTTC.

Note on this clonotype: Mismatch with germline at one junction end may stem from a read error. The chain is built from TRBV12-3 or TRBV12-4 and TRBJ1-4; no firm D call. The CDR3 extends over 14 amino acids. In nucleotides, the CDR3 is TGTGCCAGCAGTTTTAGTGCAACTAATGAAAAACCGTTTTTT. As protein: CASSFSATNEKPFF.

The J gene is TRBJ1-2, the V gene TRBV6-5; 12 bases fit TRBD1. V was clipped by 5 bases and J by 7 bases; unmatched bases: 11. The CDR3 runs 16 residues. CDR1 and CDR2 from the germline V gene are MNHEY and SVGAGI. Written as DNA, the CDR3 is TGTGCCAGCAGTCTCAAACCGGGACAGGGGGCACGTGGCTACACCTTC. Translated: CASSLKPGQGARGYTF.

In this sample, this clonotype turned up a few times. The chain links TRBV24-1 to TRBJ2-5; no clear D gene. V lost 4 bases to trimming and J lost 0 bases, with 5 bases between them. This CDR3 is 13 amino acids long. Germline V gene sequence: CDR1 KGHDR, CDR2 SFDVKD. This chain's CDR3 is CATSERYQETQYF. DNA for the CDR3: TGTGCCACCAGTGAGAGATACCAAGAGACCCAGTACTTC.

The gene calls are TRBV10-3 and TRBJ2-6, with 7 bases aligning to TRBD1. The CDR3 spans 16 residues. Unmatched junction bases numbered 5, after V lost 4 bases and J lost 2 bases. The V gene's germline CDR1 is ENHRY and CDR2 SYGVKD. CDR3 sequence (DNA): TGTGCCATCAGTGGTGATACAGGGGCTGGGGCCAACGTCCTGACTTTC. It is translated as CAISGDTGAGANVLTF.

This clonotype was seen a few times. This sequence joins TRBV5-1 and TRBJ2-7, with D perhaps TRBD1 (6 bases). Trimming took off 2 bases at V and 6 bases at J, with 15 bases between the two ends. Germline-derived CDR1 and CDR2 are SGHRS and YFSETQ. The CDR3 extends over 14 amino acids. CDR3 bases: TGCGCCAGCAGCTTTAGGACCGCCAGGGGCGAGCAGTACTTC. The encoded protein is CASSFRTARGEQYF. Full variable domain (outside the CDR3, taken from reference TRBV5-1 and TRBJ2-7): KAGVTQTPRYLIKTRGQQVTLSCSPISGHRSVSWYQQTPGQGLQFLFEYFSETQRNKGNFPGRFSGRQFSNSRSEMNVSTLELGDSALYLCASSFRTARGEQYFGPGTRLTVT.

The CDR3 DNA follows: TGCAGTGCCGTAATCGGGGGCGGGGGCGGAATCCAGCCCCAGCATTTT. Amino acid sequence: CSAVIGGGGGIQPQHF. The chain employs TRBV20-1 and TRBJ1-5, with D possibly being TRBD1 (6 bases). The CDR3 spans 16 residues. V was cut by 6 bases and J by 7 bases, with 25 bases left in between. In germline, CDR1 is DFQATT, CDR2 SNEGSKA (reference sequence).

The gene calls are TRBV6-6 and TRBJ1-1; D gene unclear. Germline CDR1 MNHNY, CDR2 SVGAGI (reference sequence). The V end lost 2 bases, the J end lost 6 bases, and 7 bases lay between the germline ends. CDR3 size: 12 residues. CDR3 loop: CASSYRDPEAFF. For the CDR3, the DNA is TGTGCCAGCAGTTACAGGGATCCTGAAGCTTTCTTT.